This T cell receptor (beta chain) was retrieved from a study of tumor-infiltrating lymphocytes in localized non-small cell lung cancer. This clone was counted a few times. Trimming removed 3 bases at V and 6 bases at J, with 11 bases between. The CDR3 totals 14 residues. Germline CDR1 KGHSH, CDR2 LQKENI. Using immunoSEQ multiplex PCR, the repertoire was profiled, and TCRdb retains in-frame clones only, with some absent. The repertoire has about 13,000 clones, about 70% of them found once; the top ten carry more than 7.5%. The genes are TRBV18 and TRBJ1-4; tentatively, D is TRBD1 (6 bases). The source is a human donor with non-small cell lung cancer. The sample taken for sequencing was lung tumor tissue. The CDR3 sequence: CASSPAAGDEKLFF. Written as DNA, the CDR3 is TGTGCCAGCTCACCCGCCGCAGGGGATGAAAAACTGTTTTTT.